Listed here are 16 T cell receptor beta chains from one sample, sequenced in a study of blood T cell repertoires in COVID-19 (dated by TCRdb to the early 2020s). The library was made by the immunoSEQ multiplex PCR assay. Drawn from immuneACCESS, this table holds only the in-frame rearrangements with V and J called that TCRdb kept. Clones are partly lost; checked studies trace under half to an unresolved V gene and leave the rest unexplained. The sample yields over 100,000 clones; over 65% were counted once. The ten top clones hold 3.5% to 5% of the sample. Sequenced material: peripheral blood. These receptors all stem from a human donor in a cohort sampled during active COVID-19.

This clone was found a few times. The V gene is TRBV6-2 or TRBV6-3, the J gene TRBJ2-1; 9 bases align to TRBD2. The ends lost 2 bases at V and 0 bases at J; junction bases unmatched: 8. Germline CDR1 and CDR2: MNHEY and SVGEGT. There are 18 residues in the CDR3. The CDR3, as DNA: TGTGCCAGCAGTTACAGACTAGCGGACCGGAGCTCCTACAATGAGCAGTTCTTC. This translates into CASSYRLADRSSYNEQFF.

This chain joins TRBV6-1 and TRBJ2-7; 9 bases map to TRBD1. V was pared by 0 bases and J by 4 bases, with 7 bases of the junction left unmatched. There are 16 residues in the CDR3. The germline V gene encodes CDR1 MNHNS and CDR2 SASEGT. This CDR3 is CASSEAGTGLMYEQYF. Written as DNA, the CDR3 is TGTGCCAGCAGTGAAGCGGGGACAGGGCTAATGTACGAGCAGTACTTC.

This chain joins TRBV6-2 or TRBV6-3 and TRBJ2-1; 7 nucleotides agree with TRBD1. CDR1 is MNHEY and CDR2 is SVGEGT in the germline V gene. With 6 bases clipped from V and 0 bases from J, the junction kept 11 bases outside the gene matches. The CDR3 is 17 amino acids. The CDR3 DNA reads as TGTGCCAGCAGCCGCCTAGGGGGCTATAGCTCCTACAATGAGCAGTTCTTC. It yields the protein CASSRLGGYSSYNEQFF.

The chain employs TRBV19 and TRBJ2-1; D possibly corresponds to TRBD1 (6 bases). The germline CDR1 and CDR2 sequences are LNHDA and SQIVND (reference sequence). V dropped 4 bases and J dropped 4 bases, with 17 bases sitting between them. This CDR3 is built from 16 residues. CDR3 DNA: TGTGCCAGTAGTAACGCGATCACCACAGGGTACAATGAGCAGTTCTTC. Translated: CASSNAITTGYNEQFF.

The chain uses TRBV19 and TRBJ2-2; the D gene is possibly TRBD1 (5 bases). Germline V lookup: CDR1 LNHDA, CDR2 SQIVND (reference sequence). V lost 5 bases and J lost 1, with 8 bases in between. CDR3 length equals 14 residues. CDR3: CASSLTGNTGELFF. In DNA form, the CDR3 reads TGTGCCAGTAGTCTCACAGGGAACACCGGGGAGCTGTTTTTT.

V and J are TRBV7-2 and TRBJ2-4, with 7 nucleotides matching TRBD2. J lost 9 bases, V lost 5 bases, and 13 bases had no gene match. The CDR3 sequence is 15 residues long. Germline values: CDR1 SGHTA, CDR2 FQGNSA. This chain's CDR3 is CASSRPGSGGSIQYF. The CDR3, as DNA: TGTGCCAGCAGCCGCCCGGGCTCCGGGGGGAGCATTCAGTACTTC.

The genes are TRBV5-1 and TRBJ2-1, with 8 bases fitting TRBD1. In germline, CDR1 is SGHRS, CDR2 YFSETQ. The CDR3 runs 15 residues. V dropped 4 bases and J dropped 0; count of bases not matched to a gene: 3. CDR3 nucleotide sequence: TGCGCCAGCAGCCCAGGGGGCTTCTCCTACAATGAGCAGTTCTTC. This encodes CASSPGGFSYNEQFF.

The V gene is TRBV9, the J gene TRBJ2-6; 9 bases map to TRBD2. After removal of 7 bases from V and 2 bases from J, the junction contained 19 bases not matched to a gene. The germline V gene encodes CDR1 SGDLS and CDR2 YYNGEE. The CDR3 has 20 amino acids. CDR3 in amino acids: CASSQGLAGGLLAGANVLTF. In DNA, the CDR3 is TGTGCCAGCTCCCAGGGACTGGCGGGGGGGCTTCTTGCTGGGGCCAACGTCCTGACTTTC.

The genes are TRBV19 and TRBJ2-2; perhaps TRBD2 as D (6 bases). The CDR3 sequence is 16 residues long. Between the trimmed V and J ends, which lost 1 base and 0 bases, there was a span of 9 bases. CDR1 and CDR2 (germline): LNHDA, SQIVND (reference sequence). CDR3 nucleotides: TGTGCCAGTAGTATAGCCGGGAGCCCGAACACCGGGGAGCTGTTTTTT. Protein product: CASSIAGSPNTGELFF.

This chain links TRBV4-3 with TRBJ2-3, with a possible D match to TRBD2 (6 bases). The CDR3 runs to 13 residues. Germline values: CDR1 LGHNA, CDR2 YSLEER. Trimming took off 4 bases at V and 1 base at J, with 6 bases between the two ends. This chain's CDR3 is CASSPSGTDTQYF. CDR3 bases: TGCGCCAGCAGCCCTAGCGGCACAGATACGCAGTATTTT.

A few counts support this clone. The chain carries TRBV7-9 and TRBJ1-5; D is unclear. From germline, CDR1 is SEHNR and CDR2 FQNEAQ (reference sequence). V was pared by 1 base and J by 2 bases, with 12 bases between. The CDR3 has 16 residues. In nucleotides, the CDR3 is TGTGCCAGCAGCTTAGGCGAGTGGCAGGGCAATCAGCCCCAGCATTTT. This encodes CASSLGEWQGNQPQHF.

This clone was recorded a few times. The chain has TRBV7-2 and TRBJ1-2; the D is unclear. Germline V gene sequence: CDR1 SGHTA, CDR2 FQGNSA. There are 16 residues in the CDR3. The germline V and J ends were trimmed by 5 bases and 4 bases, with 20 bases remaining between them. The CDR3 reads CASSPPGRKISYGYTF. The CDR3, as DNA: TGTGCCAGCAGCCCCCCTGGGCGCAAAATAAGCTATGGCTACACCTTC.

The chain is built from TRBV9 and TRBJ2-5, with 10 bases matching TRBD1. The CDR3 loop spans 15 amino acids. J lost 2 bases, V lost 4 bases, and 5 bases had no gene match. The germline V gene has CDR1 SGDLS and CDR2 YYNGEE. The CDR3 DNA reads TGTGCCAGCAGCATTCGGACAGGGGGACAAGAGACCCAGTACTTC. It codes for CASSIRTGGQETQYF. The complete variable domain, with remaining parts taken from reference TRBV9 and TRBJ2-5, reads DSGVTQTPKHLITATGQRVTLRCSPRSGDLSVYWYQQSLDQGLQFLIQYYNGEERAKGNILERFSAQQFPDLHSELNLSSLELGDSALYFCASSIRTGGQETQYFGPGTRLLVL.

This sequence joins TRBV15 and TRBJ2-5; tentative D call: TRBD2 (6 bases). V was clipped by 5 bases and J by 5 bases, with 9 bases between them. The CDR3 loop spans 12 amino acids. Germline values: CDR1 LNHNV, CDR2 YYDKDF (reference sequence). In nucleotides, the CDR3 is TGTGCCACCAGCTTAGGGAGGGAGACCCAGTACTTC. Translation: CATSLGRETQYF.

The V gene is TRBV5-4, the J gene TRBJ1-1; D might be TRBD1 (6 bases). The CDR3 totals 13 residues. CDR1 and CDR2 (germline): SGHNT, YYREEE (reference sequence). V shed 0 bases and J shed 10 bases, with 13 bases lying between them. This CDR3 reads CASSLEQGNAAFF. The CDR3 DNA sequence: TGTGCCAGCAGCTTGGAACAGGGAAACGCAGCTTTCTTT.

V is TRBV6-5 and J is TRBJ2-1; TRBD2 aligns across 7 bases. Trimming removed 0 bases from V and 5 bases from J; junction bases left unmatched: 7. Germline CDR1 MNHEY, CDR2 SVGAGI. The CDR3 length is 16 residues. The CDR3 DNA sequence: TGTGCCAGCAGTTACTCACCTAGCGGTACCCACAATGAGCAGTTCTTC. Translation gives CASSYSPSGTHNEQFF.